One sample yielded the 32 T cell receptor beta chains listed below, sequenced in a study of blood T cell repertoires in COVID-19. Libraries were prepared by immunoSEQ multiplex PCR; TCRdb keeps only in-frame clonotypes and omits some of them. The table lists fewer than 250,000 clones, 89% of them singletons. The sequenced material came from peripheral blood. All receptors derive from a woman aged 40 to 50 with acute or convalescent COVID-19.

The chain employs TRBV24-1 and TRBJ2-1, with 7 positions matching TRBD1. The J segment lost 8 bases and the V segment lost 4 bases, leaving 10 bases of the junction unmatched. Per germline, CDR1 KGHDR and CDR2 SFDVKD. The CDR3 spans 15 residues. The CDR3 DNA reads TGTGCCACCAGTGAGAACAGGGGAAAGGTCGATGAGCAGTTCTTC. Amino acid sequence: CATSENRGKVDEQFF.

The chain employs TRBV12-3 or TRBV12-4 and TRBJ1-1; D not certain. V lost 4 bases and J 6 bases, leaving 6 bases between the germline ends. The CDR3 runs 11 residues. DNA of the CDR3: TGTGCCAGCAGTTCCGGTCCTGAAGCTTTCTTT. This encodes CASSSGPEAFF.

This sequence joins TRBV19 and TRBJ2-3; D perhaps matches TRBD2 (6 bases). Between the trimmed V and J ends, which lost 10 bases and 7 bases, there was a span of 18 bases. Germline V gene data show CDR1 as LNHDA and CDR2 as SQIVND (reference sequence). CDR3 length equals 13 residues. As DNA, the CDR3 is TGTGCCACTCGAGGCGGGGCCAAGAATACGCAGTATTTT. Amino acids: CATRGGAKNTQYF.

V usage is TRBV2 and J usage is TRBJ2-2, with 8 bases lining up with TRBD2. Germline-derived CDR1 and CDR2 are SNHLY and FYNNEI. The length of the CDR3 is 18 residues. The trim removed 3 bases at V and 5 bases at J, leaving 14 bases unmatched. This CDR3 reads CASSERPPGLVGTGELFF. For the CDR3, the DNA is TGTGCCAGCAGTGAGCGGCCCCCGGGACTAGTAGGGACCGGGGAGCTGTTTTTT. Complete variable domain (other parts from reference TRBV2 and TRBJ2-2): EPEVTQTPSHQVTQMGQEVILRCVPISNHLYFYWYRQILGQKVEFLVSFYNNEISEKSEIFDDQFSVERPDGSNFTLKIRSTKLEDSAMYFCASSERPPGLVGTGELFFGEGSRLTVL.

This clone was recorded a few times. J is TRBJ1-2 and V is TRBV6-4; no clear D. The CDR3 runs to 16 residues. Germline V CDR1 and CDR2: MRHNA, SNTAGT. Between the trimmed V and J ends, which lost 3 bases and 8 bases, there was a span of 22 bases. CDR3 amino acids: CASSESLEVPEGGYTF. The DNA of the CDR3 is TGTGCCAGCAGTGAGTCCCTGGAGGTCCCCGAGGGCGGCTACACCTTC.

The rearrangement links TRBV6-1 to TRBJ2-5; tentatively, D is TRBD1 (6 bases). CDR1 is MNHNS, CDR2 SASEGT, per germline. V was cut by 2 bases and J by 4 bases, with 11 bases left in between. The CDR3 is 14 residues long. CDR3 residues: CASSEMGARETQYF. The CDR3 coding sequence is TGTGCCAGCAGTGAAATGGGGGCCAGAGAGACCCAGTACTTC.

The chain couples TRBV5-4 to TRBJ1-1; D perhaps matches TRBD1 (5 bases). In germline, CDR1 is SGHNT, CDR2 YYREEE (reference sequence). CDR3 length: 14 residues. V shed 0 bases and J shed 9 bases, with 15 bases lying between them. DNA of the CDR3: TGTGCCAGCAGCTTGGATAGCAGGGAAGGGAAAGCTTTCTTT. It yields the protein CASSLDSREGKAFF.

The chain employs TRBV27 and TRBJ1-2; 8 nucleotides match TRBD1. Germline values: CDR1 MNHEY, CDR2 SMNVEV (reference sequence). Trimming at V came to 4 bases and at J to 6 bases, leaving 4 bases not matched to a gene. The CDR3 spans 13 residues. Here the CDR3 DNA reads TGTGCCAGCAGTTGGGACAGGCGGGATGGCTACACCTTC. Amino acids: CASSWDRRDGYTF.

The count of this clone is one. The J gene is TRBJ1-1, the V gene TRBV29-1, with 9 bases matching TRBD1. The CDR3 consists of 13 residues. Germline V lookup: CDR1 SQVTM, CDR2 ANQGSEA. Losses at the gene ends were 1 base for V and 5 bases for J; bases not matched to a gene: 2. The CDR3 sequence is CSVEVTGGTEAFF. CDR3 DNA: TGCAGCGTTGAAGTGACAGGGGGAACTGAAGCTTTCTTT.

The chain links TRBV6-5 to TRBJ1-2, with 7 bases matching TRBD1. The junction had 9 bases not matched to a gene; V was cut back by 2 bases and J by 6 bases. CDR1 and CDR2 (germline): MNHEY, SVGAGI. CDR3 length: 15 residues. The CDR3 sequence is CASSYATGQSNGYTF. The DNA for the CDR3 is TGTGCCAGCAGTTACGCGACAGGGCAGAGTAATGGCTACACCTTC.

J is TRBJ1-1 and V is TRBV18, with D hard to call. Trimming removed 6 bases at V and 0 bases at J, with 5 bases between. Germline CDR1 KGHSH, CDR2 LQKENI. The CDR3 sequence is 12 residues long. CDR3 sequence reads: CASSTLNTEAFF. For the CDR3, the DNA is TGTGCCAGCTCGACACTGAACACTGAAGCTTTCTTT.

The rearrangement links TRBV11-3 to TRBJ2-1, with 9 bases that match TRBD1. The CDR3 has 14 amino acids. Germline V gene lookup returns CDR1 SGHNT and CDR2 YENEEA. The junction had 4 bases not matched to a gene; V was cut back by 5 bases and J by 5 bases. CDR3 sequence (DNA): TGTGCCAGCAGCCTGCGGACAGGGGACAATGAGCAGTTCTTC. This gives the protein CASSLRTGDNEQFF.

This clone was detected only a few times. The chain couples TRBV3-1 (or the pseudogene TRBV3-2) to TRBJ2-2, with 9 bases aligning to TRBD2. The CDR3 extends over 18 amino acids. CDR1 and CDR2 (germline): LGHDT, YNNKEL (reference sequence). V was pared by 4 bases and J by 1 base, with 10 bases of the junction left unmatched. Here the CDR3 reads CASSLGLALLGNTGELFF. The CDR3 DNA is TGTGCCAGCAGCCTAGGACTAGCGCTCCTCGGGAACACCGGGGAGCTGTTTTTT.

V usage is TRBV5-6 and J usage is TRBJ1-2, with D unresolved. The CDR3 covers 13 residues. Germline V gives CDR1 SGHDT, CDR2 YYEEEE. V gave up 4 bases and J gave up 5 bases, with 12 bases separating them. In DNA, the CDR3 is TGTGCCAGCAGCGACGACAATGGGTATGGCTACACCTTC. Translation: CASSDDNGYGYTF.

The chain links TRBV5-4 to TRBJ1-2; D is possibly TRBD1 (6 bases). The germline V gene has CDR1 SGHNT and CDR2 YYREEE (reference sequence). The CDR3 length is 13 residues. Trimming removed 4 bases at V and 6 bases at J, with 13 bases between. DNA for the CDR3: TGTGCCAGCAGCCGGACAGAAGGGCATGGCTACACCTTC. Translating gives CASSRTEGHGYTF.

Regarding this clone: The same CDR3 is also encoded by other DNA sequences in this sample. V gene TRBV4-1 combines with J gene TRBJ1-2; D is undetermined. The length of the CDR3 is 13 residues. Germline CDR1 MGHRA, CDR2 YSYEKL. Trimming stripped 1 base from V and 5 bases from J, with 8 bases between. In DNA form, the CDR3 reads TGCGCCAGCAGCCAAGGCCCCGGTTATGGCTACACCTTC. It yields the protein CASSQGPGYGYTF.

This clone was recorded once. The V call is TRBV5-4, the J call TRBJ1-3; 8 bases map to TRBD1. The CDR3 is made up of 15 amino acids. The trim removed 3 bases at V and 2 bases at J, leaving 4 bases unmatched. Germline V lookup: CDR1 SGHNT, CDR2 YYREEE (reference sequence). DNA for the CDR3: TGTGCCAGCAGCTCGGGACAGGCCCCTGGAAACACCATATATTTT. Residues: CASSSGQAPGNTIYF.

The chain joins TRBV12-3 or TRBV12-4 to TRBJ1-4; the D is unclear. V was clipped by 1 base and J by 8 bases, with 8 bases between them. CDR3 length equals 13 residues. The CDR3 bases are TGTGCCAGCAGTTTAGGTTCGGGGGAAAAACTGTTTTTT. Its protein is CASSLGSGEKLFF.

As regards this clone: Other DNA sequences in the sample encode the same CDR3. The rearrangement uses TRBV7-8 and TRBJ1-1, with D unclear. CDR3 length equals 14 residues. The germline CDR1 and CDR2 sequences are SGHVS and FQNEAQ. Trimming stripped 1 base from V and 1 base from J, with 7 bases between. The CDR3 DNA reads as TGTGCCAGCAGCTTAGTAGCTGGGAACACTGAAGCTTTCTTT. Protein sequence: CASSLVAGNTEAFF.

The chain is built from TRBV12-3 or TRBV12-4 and TRBJ1-2; possibly TRBD1 for D (5 bases). V lost 5 bases, J lost 14 bases, and 15 bases lay in between. This CDR3 has 11 amino acids. CDR3 amino acids: CASSLGLHRTF. The CDR3, as DNA: TGTGCCAGCAGTCTGGGACTTCATAGGACCTTC.

This chain uses TRBV19 with TRBJ2-5, with TRBD2 identical over 15 bases. This CDR3 has 15 residues. Trimming took 4 bases from V and 5 from J; bases not matched to a gene: 2. The V gene's germline CDR1 is LNHDA and CDR2 SQIVND (reference sequence). The CDR3 DNA reads TGTGCCAGTAGTAGTGGGACTAGCGGGGGGGAGACCCAGTACTTC. It codes for CASSSGTSGGETQYF.

The J gene is TRBJ2-1, the V gene TRBV4-2; a weak D match, TRBD1 (6 bases). CDR1 and CDR2 (germline): LGHNA, YNFKEQ. The CDR3 has 16 amino acids. Between the trimmed V and J ends, which lost 0 bases and 2 bases, there was a span of 11 bases. The CDR3 sequence is CASSQEGAGAYNEQFF. DNA for the CDR3: TGTGCCAGCAGCCAAGAGGGGGCCGGGGCCTACAATGAGCAGTTCTTC.

This clone showed up just once. This chain joins TRBV3-1 (or the pseudogene TRBV3-2) and TRBJ1-1, with D perhaps TRBD1 (5 bases). The CDR3 totals 15 residues. V dropped 0 bases and J dropped 5 bases, with 13 bases sitting between them. Germline CDR1 and CDR2: LGHDT and YNNKEL (reference sequence). Written as DNA, the CDR3 is TGTGCCAGCAGCCAAGATCGGGGGGAGAGAACTGAAGCTTTCTTT. This sequence encodes CASSQDRGERTEAFF.

The chain recombines TRBV5-8 with TRBJ2-6; D not resolved. V dropped 1 base and J dropped 2 bases, with 7 bases sitting between them. The CDR3 sequence is 15 residues long. Germline CDR1 SGHTS, CDR2 YDEGEE. CDR3 coding DNA: TGTGCCAGCAGCTTGTCCGGAGCTGGGGCCAACGTCCTGACTTTC. It encodes CASSLSGAGANVLTF.

The rearrangement joins TRBV27 to TRBJ1-2, with D possibly TRBD1 on 6 matching bases. Looked up from germline, CDR1 is MNHEY and CDR2 is SMNVEV (reference sequence). V dropped 10 bases and J dropped 5 bases, with 17 bases sitting between them. The CDR3 totals 13 residues. CDR3 residues: CATSYREGYGYTF. In DNA form, the CDR3 reads TGTGCCACCTCTTACAGGGAAGGGTATGGCTACACCTTC.

The chain employs TRBV7-9 and TRBJ1-3; TRBD1 matches 11 bases. CDR1 and CDR2 (germline): SEHNR, FQNEAQ (reference sequence). Trimming removed 1 base from V and 1 base from J; junction bases left unmatched: 6. CDR3 length: 18 amino acids. CDR3 amino acids: CASSLDPGQGGSGNTIYF. For the CDR3, the DNA is TGTGCCAGCAGCTTAGATCCGGGACAGGGGGGTTCTGGAAACACCATATATTTT.

This clone occurred a few times. The chain recombines TRBV19 with TRBJ1-3, with D tentatively TRBD1 (6 bases). This CDR3 has 15 residues. CDR1 is LNHDA, CDR2 SQIVND, per germline (reference sequence). V was cut by 6 bases and J by 4 bases, with 16 bases left in between. CDR3 protein: CASRELDRLGNTIYF. The DNA of the CDR3 is TGTGCCAGTAGAGAGCTCGACAGGCTCGGAAACACCATATATTTT.

The V and J genes are TRBV21-1 and TRBJ1-3; no DNA check was done on the table's D call, TRBD1. TRBV21-1 is termed a pseudogene. The CDR3 spans 14 residues. The CDR3 sequence is CASRFTASGNTIYF. CDR3 nucleotide sequence: TGTGCCAGCAGGTTTACAGCCTCTGGAAACACCATATATTTT.

The V gene is TRBV7-2, the J gene TRBJ1-5; D is unresolved. Between the trimmed V and J ends, which lost 7 bases and 0 bases, there was a span of 16 bases. Germline V lookup: CDR1 SGHTA, CDR2 FQGNSA. CDR3 size: 16 residues. CDR3 amino acids: CASTLLSRDSNQPQHF. CDR3 nucleotides: TGTGCCAGCACCCTACTATCCCGCGATAGCAATCAGCCCCAGCATTTT.

This chain links TRBV7-9 with TRBJ2-1, with D possibly matching TRBD1 (6 bases). V shed 6 bases and J shed 5 bases, with 14 bases lying between them. CDR3 size: 14 residues. Looked up from germline, CDR1 is SEHNR and CDR2 is FQNEAQ (reference sequence). The CDR3 region is CASSSSNRDNEQFF. In nucleotides, the CDR3 is TGTGCCAGCAGTTCAAGTAACAGGGACAATGAGCAGTTCTTC.

The V call is TRBV5-6, the J call TRBJ2-7, with D perhaps TRBD1 (5 bases). The CDR3 is made up of 13 amino acids. Trimming cost V 4 bases and J 5 bases, with 13 bases left between them. Germline V gives CDR1 SGHDT, CDR2 YYEEEE. The DNA of the CDR3 is TGTGCCAGCAGCCTCCTAAGGGGCAACGAGCAGTACGTC. This translates into CASSLLRGNEQYV.

A single count supports this clone. The chain couples TRBV12-3 or TRBV12-4 to TRBJ1-5; D unresolved. Deletions cut 3 bases from V and 8 bases from J, with 11 bases between. This CDR3 has 13 residues. The CDR3 nucleotides are TGTGCCAGCAGTTTCCGGGGTAGGGAGCCCCAGCATTTT. It yields the protein CASSFRGREPQHF.